The rows below give T cell receptor beta chains drawn from one sample of a study of T cell changes during pregnancy in multiple sclerosis. Sequencing was performed with immunoSEQ multiplex PCR; in TCRdb, only in-frame clones are kept and a portion is missing. The sample includes approximately 88,000 clones, 90% to 95% of them seen just once. This material consisted of peripheral blood, taken in the second trimester of pregnancy. The receptors derive from a female donor with multiple sclerosis, enrolled in a pregnancy study. Each CDR3 is given with its conserved first and last residue. A D gene is named only where the DNA matches it firmly. Not every row has a clone size; where given, it reads once, few, many or a size class.

J | size | D | V | CDR3 | DNA
TRBJ2-7 | . | . | TRBV5-8 | CASSFTGSYEQYF | TGTGCCAGCAGCTTTACAGGGTCCTACGAGCAGTACTTC
TRBJ2-7 | . | TRBD2 | TRBV7-9 | CASSGPGGGPNEQYF | TGTGCCAGCAGCGGGCCTGGGGGAGGGCCAAACGAGCAGTACTTC
TRBJ2-4 | . | TRBD1 | TRBV27 | CASSLSIGQAKNIQYF | TGTGCCAGCAGTTTATCGATAGGACAGGCTAAAAACATTCAGTACTTC
TRBJ1-2 | . | . | TRBV18 | CASSPRGDIGGYTF | TGTGCCAGCTCACCACGCGGGGATATTGGTGGCTACACCTTC
TRBJ2-7 | . | TRBD1 | TRBV19 | CASSSRTGLFGYEQYF | TGTGCCAGTAGTAGCAGGACAGGGCTTTTCGGCTACGAGCAGTACTTC
TRBJ2-1 | . | TRBD1 | TRBV7-9 | CASSRPGQGLNEQFF | TGTGCCAGCAGCCGCCCGGGACAGGGCCTCAATGAGCAGTTCTTC
TRBJ2-7 | . | . | TRBV4-2 | CASSQDAVYEQYF | TGTGCCAGCAGCCAAGATGCGGTCTACGAGCAGTACTTC
TRBJ1-2 | once | . | TRBV4-1 | CASSQENWGKGLGYGYTF | TGCGCCAGCAGCCAAGAAAATTGGGGGAAGGGACTTGGCTATGGCTACACCTTC
TRBJ1-1 | few | . | TRBV5-1 | CASSLGRGPTEAFF | TGCGCCAGCAGCTTGGGCAGGGGCCCCACTGAAGCTTTCTTT
TRBJ2-3 | . | . | TRBV4-1 | CASSQAPSTGRSDTQYF | TGCGCCAGCAGCCAAGCCCCTTCGACAGGTAGATCAGATACGCAGTATTTT
TRBJ1-5 | . | . | TRBV19 | CASSDSERQPQHF | TGTGCCAGTAGTGACTCGGAGAGGCAGCCCCAGCATTTT
TRBJ2-7 | . | . | TRBV6-1 | CASNRDTRNEQYF | TGTGCCAGCAACCGGGACACCCGGAACGAGCAGTACTTC
TRBJ2-7 | . | TRBD1 | TRBV19 | CASSINQGAYEQYF | TGTGCCAGTAGTATTAATCAGGGGGCCTACGAGCAGTACTTC
TRBJ2-7 | . | . | TRBV29-1 | CSALSRSSYEQYF | TGCAGTGCCCTAAGTAGGAGCTCCTACGAGCAGTACTTC
TRBJ2-5 | . | TRBD1 | TRBV27 | CASSLARTGVLSETQYF | TGTGCCAGCAGTTTAGCAAGAACAGGGGTTCTATCGGAGACCCAGTACTTC
TRBJ2-4 | . | TRBD1 | TRBV19 | CASSLQGARENIQYF | TGTGCCAGTAGCCTACAGGGGGCGAGGGAAAACATTCAGTACTTC
TRBJ2-7 | . | . | TRBV7-3 | CASSPMAGKSYEQYF | TGTGCCAGCAGCCCGATGGCGGGGAAATCCTACGAGCAGTACTTC
TRBJ1-2 | . | . | TRBV7-8 | CASSPQGRRHGYTF | TGTGCCAGCAGCCCACAGGGTCGGAGGCATGGCTACACCTTC
TRBJ2-3 | once | TRBD1 | TRBV7-9 | CASSFGQAKDAAYF | TGTGCCAGCAGCTTCGGACAGGCCAAAGATGCCGCGTATTTT
TRBJ2-5 | once | . | TRBV21-1 | CASSKEKDRGPETQYF | TGTGCCAGCAGCAAAGAGAAGGACAGGGGGCCGGAGACCCAGTACTTC
TRBJ2-7 | . | . | TRBV28 | CASSPPTVTYEQYF | TGTGCCAGCAGTCCTCCGACAGTAACCTACGAGCAGTACTTC
TRBJ2-5 | once | TRBD1 | TRBV19 | CASRQNRGQETQYF | TGTGCCAGTAGACAAAACAGGGGACAAGAGACCCAGTACTTC
TRBJ1-1 | . | TRBD1 | TRBV5-8 | CASSFQDRATIQAFF | TGTGCCAGCAGCTTTCAAGACAGGGCGACGATACAAGCTTTCTTT
TRBJ2-1 | . | TRBD2 | TRBV27 | CASSLSGVAGGGSYNEQFF | TGTGCCAGCAGTTTAAGTGGAGTAGCGGGAGGAGGATCCTACAATGAGCAGTTCTTC
TRBJ1-5 | . | TRBD1 | TRBV6-1 | CASSPTGNNQPQHF | TGTGCCAGCAGCCCGACAGGGAACAATCAGCCCCAGCATTTT
TRBJ2-7 | . | . | TRBV5-5 | CASSLVPDTSYEQYF | TGTGCCAGCAGCTTGGTGCCGGACACCTCCTACGAGCAGTACTTC
TRBJ2-1 | . | TRBD2 | TRBV7-9 | CASSRTSGAYNEQFF | TGTGCCAGCAGCAGGACTAGCGGGGCCTACAATGAGCAGTTCTTC
TRBJ2-2 | . | . | TRBV5-1 | CASTFGAGELFF | TGCGCCAGCACCTTCGGGGCCGGGGAGCTGTTTTTT
TRBJ2-1 | . | TRBD2 | TRBV4-1 | CASSHLGTSGNNEQFF | TGCGCCAGCAGCCACCTCGGGACTAGCGGGAACAATGAGCAGTTCTTC
TRBJ2-5 | . | . | TRBV29-1 | CSVEARETQYF | TGCAGCGTTGAAGCGCGGGAGACCCAGTACTTC
TRBJ2-1 | . | TRBD2 | TRBV28 | CASSSTRLAGGNEQFF | TGTGCCAGCAGTTCTACCCGATTAGCGGGAGGCAATGAGCAGTTCTTC
TRBJ2-1 | . | TRBD2 | TRBV6-4 | CASSGVAGGYNEQFF | TGTGCCAGCAGTGGAGTAGCGGGAGGGTACAATGAGCAGTTCTTC
TRBJ2-1 | . | TRBD2 | TRBV9 | CASSAEGGTSFGQFF | TGTGCCAGCAGCGCCGAGGGGGGGACTAGCTTTGGGCAGTTCTTC
TRBJ1-2 | . | TRBD1 | TRBV6-5 | CASSYRWDRENGYTF | TGTGCCAGCAGTTACCGTTGGGACAGGGAGAATGGCTACACCTTC
TRBJ1-2 | . | . | TRBV6-6 | CASSSTVFTYGYTF | TGTGCCAGCAGTTCTACAGTCTTCACCTATGGCTACACCTTC
TRBJ2-1 | . | TRBD2 | TRBV9 | CASSVAASGRDEQFF | TGTGCCAGCAGCGTAGCGGCTAGCGGACGGGATGAGCAGTTCTTC
TRBJ2-2 | . | . | TRBV7-3 | CASSAQRTNTGELFF | TGTGCCAGCAGCGCGCAGAGGACGAACACCGGGGAGCTGTTTTTT
TRBJ2-7 | . | . | TRBV30 | CGARGDSYEQYF | TGTGGCGCCCGCGGAGACTCCTACGAGCAGTACTTC
TRBJ2-2 | . | TRBD2 | TRBV5-1 | CASSLRFMGGHAGELFF | TGCGCCAGCAGCTTGAGGTTTATGGGAGGGCACGCCGGGGAGCTGTTTTTT